These 16 T cell receptor beta chains came from one sample sequenced in a study of a mutant IDH1 vaccine in newly diagnosed glioma. Libraries were prepared by immunoSEQ multiplex PCR; TCRdb keeps only in-frame clonotypes and omits some of them. The repertoire holds over 35,000 clones, with approximately 91% as singletons. The antigens of these receptors remain unknown. Time point: week 5, during vaccination. In the vaccine, a single dose held 300 ug of the mutant IDH1 20-mer peptide, along with topical imiquimod. The sequences come from PBMCs, collected from a glioma patient whose treatment included an IDH1 peptide vaccine. These receptors all come from a man aged 50-60 years with glioma.

J is TRBJ2-7 and V is TRBV5-1, with 9 bases identical to TRBD1. This CDR3 has 16 residues. The trim removed 4 bases at V and 5 bases at J, leaving 13 bases unmatched. Germline CDR1 is SGHRS and CDR2 is YFSETQ. The CDR3 DNA reads TGCGCCAGCAGCAAGAGTACAGGGGGCGCATTCGACGAGCAGTACTTC. Protein: CASSKSTGGAFDEQYF.

The rearrangement links TRBV7-2 to TRBJ1-6, with D unresolved. Germline V CDR1 and CDR2: SGHTA, FQGNSA. Trimming took off 2 bases at V and 5 bases at J, with 7 bases between the two ends. The CDR3 covers 14 residues. The CDR3 DNA is TGTGCCAGCAGCTTACAAGTCGATAATTCACCCCTCCACTTT. Its protein product is CASSLQVDNSPLHF. The full variable domain, its missing parts supplied by reference TRBV7-2 and TRBJ1-6, is GAGVSQSPSNKVTEKGKDVELRCDPISGHTALYWYRQSLGQGLEFLIYFQGNSAPDKSGLPSDRFSAERTGGSVSTLTIQRTQQEDSAVYLCASSLQVDNSPLHFGNGTRLTVT.

The V and J genes are TRBV9 and TRBJ2-7, with D tentatively TRBD1 (5 bases). The CDR3 is 14 amino acids. Germline V gene lookup returns CDR1 SGDLS and CDR2 YYNGEE. V lost 0 bases, J lost 5 bases, and 12 bases lay in between. The CDR3 nucleotides are TGTGCCAGCAGCGTAGGACAGTCCCCCCACGAGCAGTACTTC. Its protein is CASSVGQSPHEQYF.

The chain recombines TRBV5-1 with TRBJ2-5; D ambiguous. The germline gives CDR1 SGHRS, CDR2 YFSETQ. The CDR3 totals 15 residues. V shed 6 bases and J shed 1 base, with 16 bases lying between them. CDR3 region: CASNPLGRSQETQYF. The CDR3 DNA reads as TGCGCCAGCAACCCCCTGGGTAGGAGCCAAGAGACCCAGTACTTC.

The chain carries TRBV7-9 and TRBJ2-7; D might be TRBD2 (5 bases). CDR1 is SEHNR, CDR2 FQNEAQ, per germline (reference sequence). There are 14 residues in the CDR3. The V gene lost 3 bases and the J gene lost 5 bases, with 14 bases spanning the gap. The CDR3 region is CASSFSRTPDEQYF. The CDR3 nucleotides are TGTGCCAGCAGCTTTTCCCGGACTCCCGACGAGCAGTACTTC.

The chain links TRBV7-9 to TRBJ1-5; D not resolved. The CDR3 spans 12 residues. Germline-derived CDR1 and CDR2 are SEHNR and FQNEAQ (reference sequence). Trimming stripped 5 bases from V and 7 bases from J, with 9 bases between. This CDR3 reads CASSPPGQPQHF. CDR3 in DNA: TGTGCCAGCAGCCCCCCGGGCCAGCCCCAGCATTTT.

The chain recombines TRBV9 with TRBJ2-2; tentatively, D is TRBD1 (5 bases). This CDR3 spans 15 amino acids. Per the germline V gene, CDR1 is SGDLS and CDR2 is YYNGEE. Trimming stripped 3 bases from V and 1 base from J, with 10 bases between. CDR3 in DNA: TGTGCCAGCAGCGCGAACGGACAGAACACCGGGGAGCTGTTTTTT. It translates to CASSANGQNTGELFF.

This sequence joins TRBV7-9 and TRBJ1-1, with a possible D match to TRBD1 (6 bases). V gave up 3 bases and J gave up 0 bases, with 11 bases separating them. The CDR3 covers 15 residues. The V gene's germline CDR1 is SEHNR and CDR2 FQNEAQ (reference sequence). CDR3 loop: CASSFQGGLNTEAFF. The CDR3 DNA sequence: TGTGCCAGCAGCTTCCAAGGGGGGCTGAACACTGAAGCTTTCTTT.

V is TRBV6-5 and J is TRBJ2-7; a weak D match, TRBD2 (5 bases). Germline lookup yields CDR1 MNHEY and CDR2 SVGAGI. This CDR3 is built from 13 residues. Trimming took 2 bases from V and 3 from J, leaving 8 bases between them. In DNA, the CDR3 is TGTGCCAGCAGTTACGGACTGTACTACGAGCAGTACTTC. It codes for CASSYGLYYEQYF.

The V gene is TRBV19, the J gene TRBJ2-1, with TRBD2 identical over 8 bases. The ends lost 6 bases at V and 2 bases at J; junction bases unmatched: 9. The CDR3 has 16 residues. Germline-derived CDR1 and CDR2 are LNHDA and SQIVND (reference sequence). Here the CDR3 reads CASSRRGGKTYNEQFF. The CDR3 DNA follows: TGTGCCAGTAGCCGCCGGGGGGGGAAGACCTACAATGAGCAGTTCTTC.

The chain uses TRBV7-2 and TRBJ1-5, with TRBD1 matching 9 bases. Trimming cost V 5 bases and J 0 bases; bases outside gene matches: 2. The CDR3 length is 15 residues. The germline V gene has CDR1 SGHTA and CDR2 FQGNSA. The CDR3 region has the DNA TGTGCCAGCAGCGGGACAGGGTATAGCAATCAGCCCCAGCATTTT. It translates to CASSGTGYSNQPQHF.

The chain combines TRBV27 with TRBJ1-4, with TRBD1 identical over 9 bases. Per germline, CDR1 MNHEY and CDR2 SMNVEV (reference sequence). CDR3 length: 14 residues. Trimming removed 6 bases from V and 3 bases from J; junction bases left unmatched: 2. CDR3 protein: CASRGQGSNEKLFF. For the CDR3, the DNA is TGTGCCAGCAGAGGACAGGGGTCTAATGAAAAACTGTTTTTT.

This chain joins TRBV19 and TRBJ1-6; unclear D gene. The CDR3 covers 14 residues. The germline gives CDR1 LNHDA, CDR2 SQIVND (reference sequence). Trimming removed 3 bases from V and 9 bases from J, with 12 bases in between. For the CDR3, the DNA is TGTGCCAGTAGTATGTATGGCAGTTTTTCACCCCTCCACTTT. This codes for CASSMYGSFSPLHF.

The chain recombines TRBV6-6 with TRBJ2-3, with D hard to call. Trimming removed 6 bases from V and 2 bases from J, with 3 bases in between. Germline V gene lookup returns CDR1 MNHNY and CDR2 SVGAGI (reference sequence). The CDR3 covers 11 residues. The chain's CDR3 is CASSLTDTQYF. Written as DNA, the CDR3 is TGTGCCAGCAGCCTCACAGATACGCAGTATTTT.

The chain recombines TRBV6-4 with TRBJ2-7; TRBD1 is a possible D gene (5 bases). Germline loops: CDR1 MRHNA, CDR2 SNTAGT. This CDR3 has 15 residues. The V end lost 2 bases, the J end lost 3 bases, and 14 bases lay between the germline ends. As DNA, the CDR3 is TGTGCCAGCAGTGACCCAACGGACAAGCTCTACGAGCAGTACTTC. Amino acids: CASSDPTDKLYEQYF.

CDR3 loop: CAWNGQSNSPLHF. The CDR3 region has the DNA TGTGCCTGGAACGGACAGTCTAATTCACCCCTCCACTTT. V and J are TRBV30 and TRBJ1-6; D may be TRBD1 (6 bases). This CDR3 region has 13 residues. Deletions cut 4 bases from V and 6 bases from J, with 10 bases between. CDR1 and CDR2 (germline): GTSNPN, SVGIG (reference sequence). Based on the CDR3 plus reference TRBV30 and TRBJ1-6, the full variable domain is SQTIHQWPATLVQPVGSPLSLECTVEGTSNPNLYWYRQAAGRGLQLLFYSVGIGQISSEVPQNLSASRPQDRQFILSSKKLLLSDSGFYLCAWNGQSNSPLHFGNGTRLTVT.